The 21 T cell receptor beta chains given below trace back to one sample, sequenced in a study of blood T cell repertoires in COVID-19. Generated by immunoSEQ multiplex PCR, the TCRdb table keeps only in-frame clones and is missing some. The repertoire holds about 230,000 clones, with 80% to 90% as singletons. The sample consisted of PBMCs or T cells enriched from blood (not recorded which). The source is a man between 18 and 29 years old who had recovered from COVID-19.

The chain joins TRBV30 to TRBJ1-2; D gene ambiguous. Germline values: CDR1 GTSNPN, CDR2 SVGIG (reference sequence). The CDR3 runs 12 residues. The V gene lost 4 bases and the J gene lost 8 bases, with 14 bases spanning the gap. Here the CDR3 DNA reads TGTGCCTGGACCCCGCTTACCGGGGGCTACACCTTC. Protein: CAWTPLTGGYTF.

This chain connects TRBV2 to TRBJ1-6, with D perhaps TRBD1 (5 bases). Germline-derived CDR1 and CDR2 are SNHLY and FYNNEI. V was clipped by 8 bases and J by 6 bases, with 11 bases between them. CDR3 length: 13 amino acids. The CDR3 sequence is CASADSFNSPLHF. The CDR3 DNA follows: TGTGCCAGCGCAGACAGCTTTAATTCACCCCTCCACTTT. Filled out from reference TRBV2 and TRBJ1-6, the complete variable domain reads EPEVTQTPSHQVTQMGQEVILRCVPISNHLYFYWYRQILGQKVEFLVSFYNNEISEKSEIFDDQFSVERPDGSNFTLKIRSTKLEDSAMYFCASADSFNSPLHFGNGTRLTVT.

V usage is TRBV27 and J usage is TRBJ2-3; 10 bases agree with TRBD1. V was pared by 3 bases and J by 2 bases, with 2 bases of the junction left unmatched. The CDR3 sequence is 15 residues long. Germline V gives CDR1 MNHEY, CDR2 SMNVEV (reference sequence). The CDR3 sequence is CASSFGQGVTDTQYF. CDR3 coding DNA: TGTGCCAGCAGTTTTGGACAGGGGGTCACAGATACGCAGTATTTT.

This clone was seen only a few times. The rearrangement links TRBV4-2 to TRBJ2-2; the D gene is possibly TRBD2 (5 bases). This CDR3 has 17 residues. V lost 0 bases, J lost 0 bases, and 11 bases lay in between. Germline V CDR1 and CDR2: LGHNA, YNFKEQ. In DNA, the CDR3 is TGTGCCAGCAGCCAAGATCCCTACGGGGCGAACACCGGGGAGCTGTTTTTT. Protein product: CASSQDPYGANTGELFF.

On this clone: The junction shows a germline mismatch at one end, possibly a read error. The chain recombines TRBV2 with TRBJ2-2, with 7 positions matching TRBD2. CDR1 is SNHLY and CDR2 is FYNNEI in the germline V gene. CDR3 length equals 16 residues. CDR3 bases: TGTGCCAGCCGTGACTATAGACTAGCTTTGACCGGGGAGCTGTTTTTT. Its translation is CASRDYRLALTGELFF. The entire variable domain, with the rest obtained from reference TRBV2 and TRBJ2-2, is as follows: EPEVTQTPSHQVTQMGQEVILRCVPISNHLYFYWYRQILGQKVEFLVSFYNNEISEKSEIFDDQFSVERPDGSNFTLKIRSTKLEDSAMYFCASRDYRLALTGELFFGEGSRLTVL.

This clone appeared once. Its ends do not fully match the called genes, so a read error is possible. CDR3 in amino acids: CASSLSGPYNEQFF. DNA of the CDR3: TGTGCTAGCAGCTTGAGTGGGCCCTACAATGAGCAGTTCTTC. The genes are TRBV7-7 and TRBJ2-1, with unresolved D. Germline CDR1 reads SSHAT; CDR2 reads FNYEAQ (reference sequence). This CDR3 is 14 amino acids long.

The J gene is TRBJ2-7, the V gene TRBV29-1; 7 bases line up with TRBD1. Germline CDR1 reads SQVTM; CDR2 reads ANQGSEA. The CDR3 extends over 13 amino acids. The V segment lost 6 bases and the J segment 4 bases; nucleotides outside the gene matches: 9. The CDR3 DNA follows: TGCAGCGTCGGATATACAGGGGAATACGAGCAGTACTTC. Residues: CSVGYTGEYEQYF.

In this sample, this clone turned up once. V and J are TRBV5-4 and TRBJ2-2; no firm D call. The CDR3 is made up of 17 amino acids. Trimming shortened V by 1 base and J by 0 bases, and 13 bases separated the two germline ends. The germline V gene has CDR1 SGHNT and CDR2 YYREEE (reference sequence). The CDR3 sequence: CASSLNIAAANTGELFF. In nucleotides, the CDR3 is TGTGCCAGCAGCTTGAACATCGCGGCCGCGAACACCGGGGAGCTGTTTTTT.

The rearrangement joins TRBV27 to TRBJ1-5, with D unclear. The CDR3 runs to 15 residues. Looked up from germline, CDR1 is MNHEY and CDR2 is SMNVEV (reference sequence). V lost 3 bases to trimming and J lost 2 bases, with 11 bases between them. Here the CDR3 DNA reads TGTGCCAGCAGTTTTGGGTCCGGGGGCAATCAGCCCCAGCATTTT. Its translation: CASSFGSGGNQPQHF.

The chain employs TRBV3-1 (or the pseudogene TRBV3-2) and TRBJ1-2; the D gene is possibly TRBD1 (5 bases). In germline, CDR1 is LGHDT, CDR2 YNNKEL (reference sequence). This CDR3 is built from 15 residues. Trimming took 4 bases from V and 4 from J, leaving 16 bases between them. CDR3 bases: TGTGCCAGCAGCCGCCGGACGGCGCAGGGCTATGGCTACACCTTC. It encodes CASSRRTAQGYGYTF.

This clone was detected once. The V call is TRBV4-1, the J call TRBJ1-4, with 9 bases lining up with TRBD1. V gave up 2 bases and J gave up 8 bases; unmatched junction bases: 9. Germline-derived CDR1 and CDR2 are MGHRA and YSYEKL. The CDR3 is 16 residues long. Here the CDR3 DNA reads TGCGCCAGCAGCCAACTAAACAGGGGGCGAAACGAAAAACTGTTTTTT. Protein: CASSQLNRGRNEKLFF.

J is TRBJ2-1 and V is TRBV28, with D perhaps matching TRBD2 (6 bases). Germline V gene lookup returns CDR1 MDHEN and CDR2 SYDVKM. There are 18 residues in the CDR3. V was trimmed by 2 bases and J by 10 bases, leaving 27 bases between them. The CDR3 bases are TGTGCCAGCAGTTTACCCCTTCTGGCGGGACCCCCTCGGCGCGAGCAGTTCTTC. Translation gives CASSLPLLAGPPRREQFF.

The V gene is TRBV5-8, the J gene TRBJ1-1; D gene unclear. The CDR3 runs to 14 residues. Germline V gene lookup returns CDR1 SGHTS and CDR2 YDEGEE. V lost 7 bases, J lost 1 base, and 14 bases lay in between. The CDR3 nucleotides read TGTGCCAGCCCTAGTACCCGAGGGAACACTGAAGCTTTCTTT. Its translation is CASPSTRGNTEAFF.

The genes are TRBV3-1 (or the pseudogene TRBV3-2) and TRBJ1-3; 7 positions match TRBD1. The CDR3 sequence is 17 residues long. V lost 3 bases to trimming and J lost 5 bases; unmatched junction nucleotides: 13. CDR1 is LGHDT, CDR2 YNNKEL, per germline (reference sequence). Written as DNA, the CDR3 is TGTGCCAGCAGCCATGCTTTACCCACGGGACAGAGAAACACCATATATTTT. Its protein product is CASSHALPTGQRNTIYF.

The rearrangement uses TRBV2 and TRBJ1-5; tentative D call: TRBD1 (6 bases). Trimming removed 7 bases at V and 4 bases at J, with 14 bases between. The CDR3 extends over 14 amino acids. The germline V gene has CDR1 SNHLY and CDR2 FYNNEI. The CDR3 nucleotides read TGTGCCAGCATGCTAGACAGGAGTAATCAGCCCCAGCATTTT. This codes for CASMLDRSNQPQHF.

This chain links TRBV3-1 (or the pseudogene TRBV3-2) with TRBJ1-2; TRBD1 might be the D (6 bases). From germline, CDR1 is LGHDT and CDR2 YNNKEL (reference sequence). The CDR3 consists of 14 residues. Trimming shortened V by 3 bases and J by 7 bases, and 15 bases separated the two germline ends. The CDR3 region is CASSHQGIEGGYTF. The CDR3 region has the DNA TGTGCCAGCAGCCACCAGGGGATTGAGGGTGGCTACACCTTC.

As DNA, the CDR3 is TGTGCCAGCAGCCCAGGGGGGACTGAAGCTTTCTTT. It yields the protein CASSPGGTEAFF. The rearrangement links TRBV7-6 to TRBJ1-1; 7 bases match TRBD1. The CDR3 loop spans 12 amino acids. Germline V lookup: CDR1 SGHVS, CDR2 FNYEAQ. V was clipped by 5 bases and J by 5 bases; unmatched bases: 2.

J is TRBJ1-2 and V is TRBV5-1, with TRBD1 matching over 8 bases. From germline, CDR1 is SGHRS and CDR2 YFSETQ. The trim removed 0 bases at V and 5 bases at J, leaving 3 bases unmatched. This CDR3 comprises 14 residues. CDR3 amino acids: CASSLGTGRYGYTF. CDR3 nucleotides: TGCGCCAGCAGCTTGGGGACAGGGCGATATGGCTACACCTTC.

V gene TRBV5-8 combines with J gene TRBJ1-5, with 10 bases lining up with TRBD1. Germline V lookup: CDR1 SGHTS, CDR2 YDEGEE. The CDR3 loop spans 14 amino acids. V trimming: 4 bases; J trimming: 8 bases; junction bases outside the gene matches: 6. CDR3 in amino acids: CASSAGQGVEPQHF. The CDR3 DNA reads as TGTGCCAGCAGCGCCGGACAGGGGGTCGAGCCCCAGCATTTT.

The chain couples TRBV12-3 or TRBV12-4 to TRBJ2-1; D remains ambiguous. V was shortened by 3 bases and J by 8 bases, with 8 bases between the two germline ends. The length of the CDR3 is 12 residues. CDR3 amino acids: CASSFGQDEQFF. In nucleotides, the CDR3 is TGTGCCAGCAGTTTTGGTCAGGATGAGCAGTTCTTC.

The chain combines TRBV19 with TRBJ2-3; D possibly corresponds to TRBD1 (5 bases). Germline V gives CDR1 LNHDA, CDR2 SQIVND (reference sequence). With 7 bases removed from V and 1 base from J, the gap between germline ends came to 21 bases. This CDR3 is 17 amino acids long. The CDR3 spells CASTTQGKGSGTDTQYF. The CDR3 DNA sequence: TGTGCCAGTACCACACAAGGCAAGGGGTCGGGCACAGATACGCAGTATTTT.